This is a list of T cell receptor beta chains from one sample in a study of blood T cells in healthy people across ages. One entry per CDR3 protein, called by TCRdb with MiXCR from the 5' RACE reads. Here the sample spans about 760,000 distinct CDR3 sequences, roughly three fifths being singletons. Sequences were obtained from blood. These receptors were taken from a man in his forties or fifties in good health. The CDR3 runs from the conserved cysteine through the conserved F or W. Each record gives: D gene, V gene, clone size, J gene, CDR3 protein, CDR3 DNA. D genes are given only for firm matches. The size entry is marked missing in some rows and otherwise reads once, few, many or a size class.

TRBD1,TRBV7-9,-,TRBJ2-1,CASSLTSGTGSYEQFF,TGTGCCAGCAGCTTGACATCCGGGACAGGTTCCTACGAGCAGTTCTTC
-,TRBV24-1,-,TRBJ1-5,CATSGAGIQPQHF,TGTGCCACCAGTGGAGCAGGAATTCAGCCCCAGCATTTT
TRBD1,TRBV20-1,-,TRBJ2-5,CSAEGTAKRETQYF,TGCAGTGCGGAAGGGACAGCCAAAAGAGAGACCCAGTACTTC
TRBD2,TRBV12-3/TRBV12-4,-,TRBJ2-5,CASIDLTSGDQETQYF,TGTGCCAGCATAGATTTGACTAGCGGAGACCAAGAGACCCAGTACTTC
-,TRBV20-1,once,TRBJ2-5,CSASDIGGPVQETQYF,TGCAGTGCTAGCGATATCGGGGGCCCAGTCCAAGAGACCCAGTACTTC
TRBD1,TRBV29-1,-,TRBJ1-4,CSGQGAGEKLFF,TGCAGCGGACAGGGGGCGGGGGAAAAACTGTTTTTT
-,TRBV10-3,-,TRBJ2-1,CAISGGEDPRGYNEQFF,TGTGCCATCAGTGGAGGAGAGGACCCTCGGGGCTACAATGAGCAGTTCTTC
-,TRBV2,-,TRBJ2-7,CASSEGRGAPHYEQYF,TGTGCCAGCAGTGAGGGGCGCGGGGCCCCCCACTACGAGCAGTACTTC
TRBD1,TRBV5-6,-,TRBJ2-7,CASSWGQGRWEQYF,TGTGCCAGCAGCTGGGGACAGGGGCGTTGGGAGCAGTACTTC
-,TRBV4-2,few,TRBJ2-5,CASSLLNREGAQYF,TGTGCCAGCAGCCTACTGAACAGGGAAGGGGCCCAGTACTTC
-,TRBV7-9,-,TRBJ2-5,CASSLGGAVQETQYF,TGTGCCAGCAGCTTAGGAGGTGCCGTCCAAGAGACCCAGTACTTC
-,TRBV2,-,TRBJ2-2,CASKGTGELFF,TGTGCCAGCAAGGGGACCGGGGAGCTGTTTTTT
-,TRBV29-1,-,TRBJ1-5,CSVEEAADQPQHF,TGCAGCGTTGAAGAGGCAGCAGATCAGCCCCAGCATTTT
-,TRBV4-1,-,TRBJ1-4,CASSHRDGGRANEKLFF,TGCGCCAGCAGCCACCGGGACGGGGGGAGGGCTAATGAAAAACTGTTTTTT
-,TRBV7-9,-,TRBJ2-3,CASSPSALGTPDTQYF,TGTGCCAGCAGCCCCAGCGCCTTAGGGACACCAGATACGCAGTATTTT
TRBD2,TRBV6-2/TRBV6-3,-,TRBJ2-3,CASLGGLASDTQYF,TGTGCCAGCCTGGGGGGACTAGCATCTGATACGCAGTATTTT
TRBD1,TRBV6-2/TRBV6-3,-,TRBJ1-1,CASSYMAGGLNTEAFF,TGTGCCAGCAGTTACATGGCAGGGGGCCTGAACACTGAAGCTTTCTTT
-,TRBV10-3,few,TRBJ1-2,CAISESMSYGYTF,TGTGCCATCAGTGAGTCGATGAGCTATGGCTACACCTTC
-,TRBV20-1,-,TRBJ1-5,CSALGVNQPQHF,TGCAGTGCCTTGGGGGTCAATCAGCCCCAGCATTTT
TRBD2,TRBV9,-,TRBJ2-1,CASSAAVGLAGGEQFF,TGTGCCAGCAGCGCCGCCGTCGGACTAGCGGGAGGGGAGCAGTTCTTC
TRBD2,TRBV7-2,few,TRBJ2-5,CASSILGGLQETQYF,TGTGCCAGCAGCATACTCGGGGGGTTACAAGAGACCCAGTACTTC
TRBD1,TRBV29-1,-,TRBJ1-2,CSVDPGQYGYTF,TGCAGCGTTGATCCGGGACAGTATGGCTACACCTTC
-,TRBV3-1,-,TRBJ2-1,CASSGTRAYNEQFF,TGTGCCAGCAGCGGGACTCGGGCCTACAATGAGCAGTTCTTC
-,TRBV20-1,-,TRBJ1-5,CSAADSGDQPQHF,TGCAGTGCTGCGGACAGTGGGGATCAGCCCCAGCATTTT
TRBD1,TRBV29-1,few,TRBJ2-1,CSVGTGNNEQFF,TGCAGCGTTGGGACAGGGAACAATGAGCAGTTCTTC
TRBD1,TRBV11-1,few,TRBJ2-3,CASSLFGTDTDTQYF,TGTGCCAGCAGCTTATTCGGGACAGATACAGATACGCAGTATTTT
TRBD2,TRBV7-2,few,TRBJ2-7,CASSASGKYEQYF,TGTGCCAGCAGTGCTAGCGGGAAGTACGAGCAGTACTTC
-,TRBV20-1,-,TRBJ2-3,CSAPLDGSTDTQYF,TGCAGTGCTCCTCTGGACGGGTCCACAGATACGCAGTATTTT
TRBD1,TRBV20-1,-,TRBJ2-7,CSASDRDSYEQYF,TGCAGTGCGTCAGACAGGGACTCCTACGAGCAGTACTTC
-,TRBV4-2,-,TRBJ2-3,CASSQERGLQYF,TGTGCCAGCAGCCAAGAGCGGGGACTGCAGTATTTT
-,TRBV5-5,-,TRBJ1-3,CASSVGVAGNTIYF,TGTGCCAGCAGCGTAGGGGTGGCTGGAAACACCATATATTTT
-,TRBV4-1,once,TRBJ2-3,CASSGDRDQSTDTQYF,TGCGCCAGCAGCGGGGATCGGGACCAGAGCACAGATACGCAGTATTTT
TRBD2,TRBV6-2/TRBV6-3,once,TRBJ2-4,CASRHSGVAKNIQYF,TGTGCCAGCAGACATAGCGGGGTGGCCAAAAACATTCAGTACTTC
TRBD2,TRBV4-2,-,TRBJ2-5,CASSQERLAGGQGTQYF,TGTGCCAGCAGCCAAGAACGTCTAGCGGGGGGTCAAGGGACCCAGTACTTC
-,TRBV25-1,-,TRBJ2-6,CASKQPGANVLTF,TGTGCCAGCAAACAACCTGGGGCCAACGTCCTGACTTTC
-,TRBV24-1,-,TRBJ1-2,CATSDMSGYTF,TGTGCCACCAGTGATATGAGCGGCTACACCTTC
-,TRBV29-1,-,TRBJ1-1,CSVVQGNTEAFF,TGCAGCGTGGTACAGGGAAACACTGAAGCTTTCTTT
-,TRBV29-1,few,TRBJ2-7,CSGAGSSYEQYF,TGCAGCGGGGCGGGTAGCTCCTACGAGCAGTACTTC
TRBD1,TRBV29-1,few,TRBJ2-7,CSVEAIRDRGPGEQYF,TGCAGCGTTGAAGCCATCCGGGACAGGGGGCCGGGCGAGCAGTACTTC